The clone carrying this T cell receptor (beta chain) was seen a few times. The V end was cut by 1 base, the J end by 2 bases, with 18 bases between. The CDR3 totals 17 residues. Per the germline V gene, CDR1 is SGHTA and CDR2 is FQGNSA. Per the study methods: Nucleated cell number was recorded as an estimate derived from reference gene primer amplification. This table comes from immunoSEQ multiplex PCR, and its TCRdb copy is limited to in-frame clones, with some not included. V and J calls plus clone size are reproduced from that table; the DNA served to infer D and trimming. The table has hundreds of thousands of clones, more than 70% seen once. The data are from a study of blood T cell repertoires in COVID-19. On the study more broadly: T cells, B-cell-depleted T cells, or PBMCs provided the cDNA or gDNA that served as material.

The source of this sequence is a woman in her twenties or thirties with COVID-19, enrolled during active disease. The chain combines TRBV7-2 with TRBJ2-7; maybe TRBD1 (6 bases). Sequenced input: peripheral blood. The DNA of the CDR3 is TGTGCCAGCAGCTTAGGCCTAAGACAGGAGGTGACCTACGAGCAGTACTTC. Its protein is CASSLGLRQEVTYEQYF.